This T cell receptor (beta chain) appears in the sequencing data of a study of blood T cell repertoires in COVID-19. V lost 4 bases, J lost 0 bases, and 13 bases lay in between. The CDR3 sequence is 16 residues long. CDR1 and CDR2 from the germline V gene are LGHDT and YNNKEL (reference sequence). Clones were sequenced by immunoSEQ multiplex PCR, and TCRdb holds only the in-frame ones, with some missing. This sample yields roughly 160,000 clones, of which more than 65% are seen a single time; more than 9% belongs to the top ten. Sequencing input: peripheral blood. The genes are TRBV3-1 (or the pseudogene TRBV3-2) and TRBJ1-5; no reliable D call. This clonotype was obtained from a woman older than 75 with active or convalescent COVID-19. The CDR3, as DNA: TGTGCCAGCAGCCCAAGCAGGTTCTATAGCAATCAGCCCCAGCATTTT. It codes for CASSPSRFYSNQPQHF.